Each of the 20 T cell receptor beta chains below was sequenced from the same sample in a study of control samples from healthy donors and cancer patients. Sequencing was performed with immunoSEQ multiplex PCR; in TCRdb, only in-frame clones are kept and a portion is missing. The sample records 260,000 or so clones, over 75% being singletons. Specimen: PBMCs. The origin of the receptors is a woman in her fifties or sixties with lung cancer.

This chain connects TRBV28 to TRBJ2-7; 15 positions agree with TRBD2. The length of the CDR3 is 20 residues. After removal of 7 bases from V and 0 bases from J, the junction contained 16 bases not matched to a gene. Germline V CDR1 and CDR2: MDHEN, SYDVKM. This chain's CDR3 is CASKSFRTSGRAYSSYEQYF. The CDR3 DNA is TGTGCCAGCAAGTCCTTCCGGACTAGCGGGAGGGCCTATAGCTCCTACGAGCAGTACTTC. The full variable domain, completed using reference TRBV28 and TRBJ2-7, is DVKVTQSSRYLVKRTGEKVFLECVQDMDHENMFWYRQDPGLGLRLIYFSYDVKMKEKGDIPEGYSVSREKKERFSLILESASTNQTSMYLCASKSFRTSGRAYSSYEQYFGPGTRLTVT.

The chain is built from TRBV6-5 and TRBJ2-7; TRBD1 is a possible D gene (6 bases). CDR3 length: 13 residues. The germline V and J ends were trimmed by 6 bases and 3 bases, with 12 bases remaining between them. CDR1 is MNHEY, CDR2 SVGAGI, per germline. CDR3 sequence: CASSAGTNYEQYF. In nucleotides, the CDR3 is TGTGCCAGCAGCGCCGGGACAAACTACGAGCAGTACTTC.

The rearrangement links TRBV2 to TRBJ1-6; a weak D match, TRBD1 (5 bases). CDR1 is SNHLY and CDR2 is FYNNEI in the germline V gene. V shed 4 bases and J shed 9 bases, with 7 bases lying between them. CDR3 length: 12 amino acids. CDR3 loop: CASSGQSSPLHF. The CDR3 coding sequence is TGTGCCAGCAGTGGACAGTCTTCACCCCTCCACTTT.

V is TRBV4-1 and J is TRBJ1-3; D call uncertain. This CDR3 spans 19 amino acids. V lost 1 base, J lost 0 bases, and 19 bases lay in between. CDR1 is MGHRA and CDR2 is YSYEKL in the germline V gene. The CDR3: CASSQVSPYSSRSGNTIYF. CDR3 in DNA: TGCGCCAGCAGCCAAGTATCTCCTTATTCAAGTCGCTCTGGAAACACCATATATTTT.

This chain links TRBV4-1 with TRBJ1-1; D is uncertain. V was shortened by 0 bases and J by 0 bases, with 8 bases between the two germline ends. The CDR3 totals 15 residues. Per the germline V gene, CDR1 is MGHRA and CDR2 is YSYEKL. The CDR3 sequence is CASSQDWALNTEAFF. The CDR3 nucleotides are TGCGCCAGCAGCCAAGATTGGGCGTTGAACACTGAAGCTTTCTTT.

This clone has a count of ten or more. The gene calls are TRBV7-3 and TRBJ2-7; 10 positions match TRBD1. CDR1 is SGHTA, CDR2 FQGTGA, per germline. This CDR3 region has 13 residues. V dropped 5 bases and J dropped 5; count of bases not matched to a gene: 3. In DNA, the CDR3 is TGTGCCAGCAGCCCCGGGACAGGGGACGAGCAGTACTTC. Its translation is CASSPGTGDEQYF.

This sequence joins TRBV24-1 and TRBJ2-7, with 9 positions matching TRBD1. The germline V gene has CDR1 KGHDR and CDR2 SFDVKD. This CDR3 is built from 15 residues. V was clipped by 4 bases and J by 2 bases; unmatched bases: 5. CDR3 nucleotide sequence: TGTGCCACCAGTGACCCCCGACAGGGGGCCTACGAGCAGTACTTC. It yields the protein CATSDPRQGAYEQYF.

The chain employs TRBV10-3 and TRBJ1-5, with D uncertain. This CDR3 spans 12 amino acids. Germline V lookup: CDR1 ENHRY, CDR2 SYGVKD. Trimming pared 0 bases from V and 10 bases from J, leaving 7 bases between. The CDR3 DNA is TGTGCCATCAGTGAGTCGAACATTCCCCAGCATTTT. Protein sequence: CAISESNIPQHF.

The V call is TRBV3-1 (or the pseudogene TRBV3-2), the J call TRBJ1-2, with D tentatively TRBD1 (5 bases). The germline gives CDR1 LGHDT, CDR2 YNNKEL (reference sequence). V lost 4 bases to trimming and J lost 3 bases, with 6 bases between them. The CDR3 runs to 12 residues. The DNA for the CDR3 is TGTGCCAGCAGCCGGGGCGACTATGGCTACACCTTC. It is translated as CASSRGDYGYTF.

V and J are TRBV6-2 or TRBV6-3 and TRBJ2-4, with 12 bases aligning to TRBD2. The CDR3 is 19 amino acids. V lost 5 bases and J lost 3; bases outside the gene matches: 14. From germline, CDR1 is MNHEY and CDR2 SVGEGT. This CDR3 is CASSPKLAGGSTLKNIQYF. In DNA form, the CDR3 reads TGTGCCAGCAGTCCGAAACTAGCGGGAGGCTCTACCCTCAAAAACATTCAGTACTTC.

The chain is built from TRBV5-1 and TRBJ1-1; D unresolved. This CDR3 contains 15 residues. Germline V CDR1 and CDR2: SGHRS, YFSETQ. Trimming took 0 bases from V and 0 from J, leaving 9 bases between them. CDR3: CASSLDGLMNTEAFF. CDR3 nucleotide sequence: TGCGCCAGCAGCTTGGACGGACTTATGAACACTGAAGCTTTCTTT.

This clone was observed a few times. The chain uses TRBV3-1 (or the pseudogene TRBV3-2) and TRBJ2-3; D might be TRBD1 (5 bases). Germline V gives CDR1 LGHDT, CDR2 YNNKEL (reference sequence). V lost 3 bases to trimming and J lost 0 bases, with 10 bases between them. The CDR3 runs to 15 residues. The DNA of the CDR3 is TGTGCCAGCAGCCATAGTGGGGCGAGCACAGATACGCAGTATTTT. Amino acid sequence: CASSHSGASTDTQYF.

The chain has TRBV5-1 and TRBJ2-1, with TRBD2 matching 9 bases. Germline trimming cut 0 bases from V and 4 bases from J; bases unmatched to any gene: 2. Germline CDR1 reads SGHRS; CDR2 reads YFSETQ. This CDR3 spans 15 amino acids. The CDR3 DNA follows: TGCGCCAGCAGCTTGGATAGCGGGAGTTACAATGAGCAGTTCTTC. Its translation: CASSLDSGSYNEQFF.

The chain recombines TRBV23-1 with TRBJ1-1; maybe TRBD1 (5 bases). TRBV23-1 is labeled an ORF, and its function is uncertain. The CDR3 covers 15 residues. V gave up 6 bases and J gave up 3 bases, with 17 bases separating them. This CDR3 reads CASRFTVGVDTEAFF. Here the CDR3 DNA reads TGCGCCAGCAGATTTACGGTGGGGGTGGACACTGAAGCTTTCTTT.

The rearrangement joins TRBV5-1 to TRBJ2-7, with TRBD2 as a possible D gene (6 bases). CDR3 size: 14 residues. CDR1 and CDR2 (germline): SGHRS, YFSETQ. Trimming removed 2 bases from V and 3 bases from J, with 12 bases in between. CDR3 protein: CASSFYDGGYEQYF. CDR3 nucleotide sequence: TGCGCCAGCAGCTTTTACGACGGGGGCTACGAGCAGTACTTC.

The chain links TRBV2 to TRBJ1-4; perhaps TRBD1 as D (5 bases). CDR1 and CDR2 from the germline V gene are SNHLY and FYNNEI. Between the trimmed V and J ends, which lost 3 bases and 8 bases, there was a span of 13 bases. CDR3 size: 14 residues. The CDR3 region has the DNA TGTGCCAGCAGTGAGGGGTGGGGGAAGGAAAAACTGTTTTTT. It translates to CASSEGWGKEKLFF.

This chain uses TRBV7-9 with TRBJ2-2; 11 bases fit TRBD2. Germline loops: CDR1 SEHNR, CDR2 FQNEAQ (reference sequence). This CDR3 region has 18 residues. V dropped 4 bases and J dropped 7; count of bases not matched to a gene: 14. Here the CDR3 DNA reads TGTGCCAGCAGCTCGATCTGGACTAGCGGGTATTCCAGCGGGGAGCTGTTTTTT. Protein: CASSSIWTSGYSSGELFF.

The CDR3: CASSFFSGGATNEQFF. The CDR3 DNA follows: TGTGCCAGCAGCTTCTTTAGCGGGGGGGCCACAAATGAGCAGTTCTTC. The chain couples TRBV7-9 to TRBJ2-1; 11 positions match TRBD2. V was pared by 3 bases and J by 7 bases, with 8 bases of the junction left unmatched. The CDR3 spans 16 residues. Germline loops: CDR1 SEHNR, CDR2 FQNEAQ (reference sequence).

The V call is TRBV5-1, the J call TRBJ2-3; tentatively, D is TRBD2 (6 bases). V lost 2 bases and J 2 bases, leaving 12 bases between the germline ends. CDR3 length: 15 amino acids. CDR1 and CDR2 from the germline V gene are SGHRS and YFSETQ. CDR3 bases: TGCGCCAGCAGCTTAGGCGCGGGGTTCACAGATACGCAGTATTTT. This codes for CASSLGAGFTDTQYF. The variable domain in full, with the rest retrieved from reference TRBV5-1 and TRBJ2-3, is KAGVTQTPRYLIKTRGQQVTLSCSPISGHRSVSWYQQTPGQGLQFLFEYFSETQRNKGNFPGRFSGRQFSNSRSEMNVSTLELGDSALYLCASSLGAGFTDTQYFGPGTRLTVL.

This clone showed up just once. The rearrangement links TRBV28 to TRBJ1-6; perhaps TRBD1 as D (6 bases). Per germline, CDR1 MDHEN and CDR2 SYDVKM. The CDR3 totals 15 residues. Trimming cost V 3 bases and J 6 bases, with 12 bases left between them. The CDR3 region is CASSLTTGFNSPLHF. The CDR3 nucleotides read TGTGCCAGCAGTTTGACGACAGGCTTTAATTCACCCCTCCACTTT.